The 9 T cell receptor beta chains below were found in one sample sequenced in a study of T and B cells in COVID-19 patients. TRB rearrangements were amplified by multiplex PCR with BIOMED2 TRB-A/B primers. TCRdb recomputed calls from the multiplex PCR reads with MiXCR, one row per CDR3 protein. Of 20,000 to 25,000 distinct CDR3 sequences listed, around 30% were seen once; the top ten hold about 2.2%. TRB was amplified from approximately 250-480 ng of blood genomic DNA. Source material: blood. The receptors here all came from a human donor who had recovered from COVID-19.

Many counts were recorded for this clonotype. The chain employs TRBV5-4 and TRBJ2-1, with D possibly TRBD1 on 7 matching bases. V gave up 3 bases and J gave up 10 bases, with 17 bases separating them. The CDR3 is 14 amino acids. CDR1 and CDR2 (germline): SGHNT, YYREEE (reference sequence). In DNA, the CDR3 is TGTGCCAGCAGCTCCAGGGGGACTCTAGGGGAGCAGTTCTTC. It yields the protein CASSSRGTLGEQFF.

This clonotype was seen more than once but under ten times. The rearrangement uses TRBV6-5 and TRBJ1-5, with unresolved D. Germline assignment: CDR1 MNHEY and CDR2 SVGAGI. The V gene lost 0 bases and the J gene lost 4 bases, with 10 bases spanning the gap. The CDR3 has 15 residues. CDR3 bases: TGTGCCAGCAGTTACTCAGGGCCCTTTAATCAGCCCCAGCATTTT. Protein product: CASSYSGPFNQPQHF.

This clonotype counts as medium-sized (0.01 to 0.1%). The chain links TRBV29-1 to TRBJ2-2; 7 nucleotides align to TRBD1. This CDR3 region has 15 residues. Per germline, CDR1 SQVTM and CDR2 ANQGSEA. The V segment lost 6 bases and the J segment 1 base; nucleotides outside the gene matches: 8. The CDR3 here is CSVLQGPLNTGELFF. The DNA of the CDR3 is TGCAGCGTGCTACAGGGGCCACTGAACACCGGGGAGCTGTTTTTT.

Within the sample, this clonotype is medium-sized (0.01 to 0.1%). V and J are TRBV19 and TRBJ2-7; D is possibly TRBD2 (6 bases). Trimming took off 5 bases at V and 7 bases at J, with 9 bases between the two ends. Per germline, CDR1 LNHDA and CDR2 SQIVND (reference sequence). This CDR3 is 11 amino acids long. The CDR3 DNA sequence: TGTGCCAGTAGTGCCAGCGGGGAGCAGTACTTC. Protein sequence: CASSASGEQYF.

This chain links TRBV6-5 with TRBJ1-1; 7 bases map to TRBD1. The CDR3 is 13 amino acids. Trimming cost V 5 bases and J 7 bases; bases outside gene matches: 7. The V gene's germline CDR1 is MNHEY and CDR2 SVGAGI. CDR3 residues: CASSDRDRVEAFF. CDR3 bases: TGTGCCAGCAGTGACCGAGACAGGGTTGAAGCTTTCTTT.

This clonotype was picked up a small number of times. This chain connects TRBV11-2 to TRBJ2-7; D not certain. CDR3 length: 15 amino acids. The V and J ends lost 4 bases and 2 bases respectively, with 15 bases between them. Germline V lookup: CDR1 SGHAT, CDR2 FQNNGV. In DNA form, the CDR3 reads TGTGCCAGCAGCTCTCCTCCACCACTGACCTACGAGCAGTACTTC. Its translation: CASSSPPPLTYEQYF.

The V gene is TRBV27, the J gene TRBJ2-7; TRBD1 aligns across 9 bases. Unmatched junction bases numbered 8, after V lost 5 bases and J lost 6 bases. Germline CDR1 and CDR2: MNHEY and SMNVEV (reference sequence). The CDR3 runs 14 residues. Here the CDR3 reads CASSITGGGTEQYF. The CDR3 DNA reads TGTGCCAGCAGTATTACAGGGGGCGGCACCGAGCAGTACTTC.

The chain is built from TRBV5-1 and TRBJ2-1; 12 bases map to TRBD1. Germline V gives CDR1 SGHRS, CDR2 YFSETQ. The CDR3 covers 14 residues. The ends lost 3 bases at V and 6 bases at J; junction bases unmatched: 1. The CDR3 protein is CASSSGQGANEQFF. The CDR3 DNA reads TGCGCCAGCAGCTCGGGACAGGGGGCCAATGAGCAGTTCTTC.

The chain links TRBV6-1 to TRBJ1-3; D might be TRBD1 (6 bases). Germline values: CDR1 MNHNS, CDR2 SASEGT. The V end lost 3 bases, the J end lost 2 bases, and 11 bases lay between the germline ends. CDR3 length: 15 residues. CDR3: CASSDQGRPGNTIYF. CDR3 DNA: TGTGCCAGCAGTGACCAGGGGCGGCCTGGAAACACCATATATTTT.